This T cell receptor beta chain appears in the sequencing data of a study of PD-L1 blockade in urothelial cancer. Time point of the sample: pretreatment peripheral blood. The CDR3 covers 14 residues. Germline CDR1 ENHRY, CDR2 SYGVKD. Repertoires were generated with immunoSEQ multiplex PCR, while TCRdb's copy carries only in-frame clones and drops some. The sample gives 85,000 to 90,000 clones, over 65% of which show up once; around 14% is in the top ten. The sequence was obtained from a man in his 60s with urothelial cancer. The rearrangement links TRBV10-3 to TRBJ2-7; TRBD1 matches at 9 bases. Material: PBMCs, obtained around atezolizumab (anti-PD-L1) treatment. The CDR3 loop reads CASGTGHDSYEQYF. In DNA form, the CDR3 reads TGTGCGTCCGGGACAGGGCATGACTCCTACGAGCAGTACTTC.